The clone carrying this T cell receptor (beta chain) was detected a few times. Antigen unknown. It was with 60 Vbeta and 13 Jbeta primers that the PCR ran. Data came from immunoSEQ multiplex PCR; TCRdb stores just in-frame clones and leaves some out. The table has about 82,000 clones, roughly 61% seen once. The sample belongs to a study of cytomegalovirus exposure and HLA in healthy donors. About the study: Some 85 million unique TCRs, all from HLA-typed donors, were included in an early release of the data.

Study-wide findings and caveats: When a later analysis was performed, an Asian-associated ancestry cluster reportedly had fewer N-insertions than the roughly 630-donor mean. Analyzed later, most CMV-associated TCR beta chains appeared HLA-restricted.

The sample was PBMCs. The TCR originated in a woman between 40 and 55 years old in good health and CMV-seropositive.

CDR3 nucleotide sequence: TGTGCCAGCCTAGGGGCAGGGTTCACTGAAGCTTTCTTT. Translating gives CASLGAGFTEAFF. V and J are TRBV6-1 and TRBJ1-1; maybe TRBD1 (5 bases). The CDR3 totals 13 residues. V dropped 8 bases and J dropped 4 bases, with 14 bases sitting between them. Germline values: CDR1 MNHNS, CDR2 SASEGT.